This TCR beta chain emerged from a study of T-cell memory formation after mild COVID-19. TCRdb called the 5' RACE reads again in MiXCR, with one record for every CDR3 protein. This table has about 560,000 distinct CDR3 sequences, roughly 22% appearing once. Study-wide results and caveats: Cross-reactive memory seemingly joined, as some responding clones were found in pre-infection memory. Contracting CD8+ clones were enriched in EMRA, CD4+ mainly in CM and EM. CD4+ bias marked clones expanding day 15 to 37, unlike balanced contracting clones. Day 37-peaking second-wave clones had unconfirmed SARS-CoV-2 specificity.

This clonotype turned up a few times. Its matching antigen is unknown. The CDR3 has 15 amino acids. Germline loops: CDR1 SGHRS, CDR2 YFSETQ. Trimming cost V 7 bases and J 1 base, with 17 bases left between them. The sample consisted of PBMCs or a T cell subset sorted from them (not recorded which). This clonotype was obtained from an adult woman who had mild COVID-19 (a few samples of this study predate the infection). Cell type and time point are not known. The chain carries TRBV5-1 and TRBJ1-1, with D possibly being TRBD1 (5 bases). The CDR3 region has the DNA TGCGCCAGCGGACCATCGGGACGGCCGAACACTGAAGCTTTCTTT. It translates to CASGPSGRPNTEAFF.